This TCR beta chain was retrieved from a study of blood T cells in healthy people across ages. Findings and limits, study-wide: Leaving the PBMCs unsorted stopped any conclusive comparison of naive versus antigen-experienced cells. Naive CD4+ cell counts and diversity both ran higher in long-lived than in aged donors.

For the second PCR, which ran for about 7 to 11 cycles, a sample-barcoded 5' primer and a J-beta primer mix were used. TCRdb recomputed calls from the 5' RACE reads with MiXCR, one row per CDR3 protein. The data show fewer than 650,000 distinct CDR3 sequences, roughly a quarter seen once. Trimming removed 9 bases from V and 2 bases from J; junction bases left unmatched: 4. CDR3 length: 14 amino acids. Per the germline V gene, CDR1 is MNHNY and CDR2 is SVGAGI (reference sequence). As to this clonotype: Its antigen is still unknown.

This sample also appeared in a second study, on T cells of mothers and their children. From that second work: For each mother, over 9 million TCR beta CDR3 reads were obtained, and for each child, 2.5 million to 3 million.

This sequence originates from a boy aged 2 to 10 in good health. The rearrangement joins TRBV6-6 to TRBJ1-6; 7 nucleotides line up with TRBD1. Sequencing input: blood. The CDR3, as DNA: TGTGCCAGACAGGGGACCCCCTATAATTCACCCCTCCACTTT. This codes for CARQGTPYNSPLHF.